The present TCR beta chain was sequenced within a study of T cell repertoires in cytomegalovirus infection. The wider study: Based on public TCR beta signatures, there were indications of CMV infection and of a matching HLA type.

TCRdb reprocessed the reads with MiXCR, giving one entry per CDR3 protein. This sample yields about 530,000 distinct CDR3 sequences, of which around a quarter are seen a single time; less than 15% belongs to the top ten. This CDR3 has 13 amino acids. Trimming removed 6 bases at V and 2 bases at J, with 13 bases between. The V gene's germline CDR1 is SQVTM and CDR2 ANQGSEA. The chain couples TRBV29-1 to TRBJ2-5; perhaps TRBD1 as D (6 bases). The sample taken for sequencing was PBMCs. This TCR was recovered from a human donor in good health (CMV status not recorded). Some clones in this sample may be carry-over from other donors' samples. The CDR3 reads CSVKTGDQETQYF. The DNA for the CDR3 is TGCAGCGTCAAGACAGGAGATCAAGAGACCCAGTACTTC.